The source of this TCR beta chain is a study of blood T cell repertoires in COVID-19. Across the whole study: The cDNA or gDNA used as material had been derived from T cells, B-cell-depleted T cells, or PBMCs.

Trimming took 2 bases from V and 5 from J, leaving 7 bases between them. The CDR3 extends over 13 amino acids. Germline lookup yields CDR1 MNHEY and CDR2 SMNVEV (reference sequence). Those enrolled, adults aged roughly 18 to 89 years, came from about two dozen US areas. Cohort placement rested on clinical history that participants reported themselves. The protocol was immunoSEQ multiplex PCR, while the TCRdb copy is restricted to in-frame clones and leaves out a portion. The table has approximately 260,000 clones, about nine tenths seen once. Sequencing was done on a sample of PBMCs or T cells enriched from blood (not recorded which). The chain combines TRBV27 with TRBJ2-1; no reliable D call. The receptor's source is a woman aged 60 to 75 who had recovered from COVID-19. CDR3 region: CASSLQENNEQFF. CDR3 DNA: TGTGCCAGCAGTTTACAGGAAAACAATGAGCAGTTCTTC.